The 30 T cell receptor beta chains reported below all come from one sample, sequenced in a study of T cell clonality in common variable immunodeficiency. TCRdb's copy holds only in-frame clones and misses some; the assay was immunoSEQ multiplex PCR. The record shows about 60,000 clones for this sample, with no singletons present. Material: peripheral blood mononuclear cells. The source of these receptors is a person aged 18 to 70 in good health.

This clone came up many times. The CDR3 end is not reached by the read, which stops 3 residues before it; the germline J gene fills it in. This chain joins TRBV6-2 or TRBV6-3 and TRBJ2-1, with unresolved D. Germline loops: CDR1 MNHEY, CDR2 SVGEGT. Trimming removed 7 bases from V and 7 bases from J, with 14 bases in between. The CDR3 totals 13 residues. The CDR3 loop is CASIDPGRNEQFF. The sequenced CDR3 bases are TGTGCCAGCATCGACCCAGGTCGGAATGAG.

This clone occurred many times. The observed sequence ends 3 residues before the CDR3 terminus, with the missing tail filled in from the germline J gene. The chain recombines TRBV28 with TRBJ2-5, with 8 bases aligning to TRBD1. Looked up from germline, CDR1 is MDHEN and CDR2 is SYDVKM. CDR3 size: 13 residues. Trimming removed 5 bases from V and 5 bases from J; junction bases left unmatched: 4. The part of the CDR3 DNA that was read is TGTGCCAGCAGTCGGACAGGGAGGGAGACC. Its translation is CASSRTGRET. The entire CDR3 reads CASSRTGRETQYF.

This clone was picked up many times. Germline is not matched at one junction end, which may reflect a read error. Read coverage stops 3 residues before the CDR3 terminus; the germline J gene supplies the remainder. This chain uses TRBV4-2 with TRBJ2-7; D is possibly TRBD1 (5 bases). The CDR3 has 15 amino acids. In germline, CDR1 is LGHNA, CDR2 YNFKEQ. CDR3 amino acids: CASSQGSGLGYEQYF. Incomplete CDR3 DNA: TGCGCCAGCAGCCAAGGTTCAGGGCTTGGCTACGAG.

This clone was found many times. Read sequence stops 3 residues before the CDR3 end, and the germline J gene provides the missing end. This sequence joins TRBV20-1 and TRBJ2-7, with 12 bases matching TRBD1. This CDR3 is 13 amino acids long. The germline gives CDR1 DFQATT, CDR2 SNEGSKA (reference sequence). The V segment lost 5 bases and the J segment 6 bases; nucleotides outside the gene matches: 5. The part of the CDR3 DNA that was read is TGCAGTGCTGTCCGGGACAGGGGGCGCGAG. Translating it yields CSAVRDRGRE. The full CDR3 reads CSAVRDRGREQYF.

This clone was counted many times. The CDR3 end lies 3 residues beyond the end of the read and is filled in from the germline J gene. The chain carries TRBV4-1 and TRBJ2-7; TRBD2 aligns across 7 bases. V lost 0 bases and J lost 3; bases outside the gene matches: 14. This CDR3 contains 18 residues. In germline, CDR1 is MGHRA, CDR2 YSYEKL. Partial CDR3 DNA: TGCGCCAGCAGCCAAGAGTCCCACCGGGACTACCCCTACTACGAG. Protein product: CASSQESHRDYPYYE. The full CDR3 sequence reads CASSQESHRDYPYYEQYF.

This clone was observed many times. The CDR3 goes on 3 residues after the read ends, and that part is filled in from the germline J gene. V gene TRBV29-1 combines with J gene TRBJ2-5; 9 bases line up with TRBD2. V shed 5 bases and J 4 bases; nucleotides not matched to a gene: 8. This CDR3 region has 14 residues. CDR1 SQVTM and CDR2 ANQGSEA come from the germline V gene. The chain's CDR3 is CSVHSGSSRETQYF. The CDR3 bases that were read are TGCAGCGTTCATAGCGGGAGTTCAAGAGAGACC.

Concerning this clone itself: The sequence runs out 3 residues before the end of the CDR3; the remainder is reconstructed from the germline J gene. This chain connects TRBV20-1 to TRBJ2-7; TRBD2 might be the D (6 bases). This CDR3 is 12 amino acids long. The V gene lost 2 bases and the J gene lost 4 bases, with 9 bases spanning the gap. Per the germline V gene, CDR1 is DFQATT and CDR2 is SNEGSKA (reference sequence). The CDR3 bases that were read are TGCAGTGCTAGATTGGAGGGGTACGAG. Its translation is CSARLEGYE. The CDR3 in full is CSARLEGYEQYF.

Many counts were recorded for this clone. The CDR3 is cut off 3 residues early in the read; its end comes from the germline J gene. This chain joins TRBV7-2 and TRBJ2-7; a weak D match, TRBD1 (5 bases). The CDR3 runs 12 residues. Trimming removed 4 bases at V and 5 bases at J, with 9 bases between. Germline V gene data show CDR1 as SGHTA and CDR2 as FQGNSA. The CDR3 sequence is CASSWGFHEQYF. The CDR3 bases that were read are TGTGCCAGCAGCTGGGGCTTCCACGAG.

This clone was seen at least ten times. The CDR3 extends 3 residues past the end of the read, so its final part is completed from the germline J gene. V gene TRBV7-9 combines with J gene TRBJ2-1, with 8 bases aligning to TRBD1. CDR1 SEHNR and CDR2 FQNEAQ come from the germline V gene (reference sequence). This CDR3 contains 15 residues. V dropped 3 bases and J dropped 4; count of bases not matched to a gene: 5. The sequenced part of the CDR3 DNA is TGTGCCAGCAGCTTCCACCGGGACAGGTACAATGAG. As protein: CASSFHRDRYNE. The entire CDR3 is CASSFHRDRYNEQFF.

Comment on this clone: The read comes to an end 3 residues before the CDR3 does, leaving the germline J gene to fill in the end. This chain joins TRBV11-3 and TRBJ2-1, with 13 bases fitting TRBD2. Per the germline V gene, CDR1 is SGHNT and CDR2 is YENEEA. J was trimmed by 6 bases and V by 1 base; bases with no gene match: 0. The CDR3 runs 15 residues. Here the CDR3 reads CASSLGTSGSNEQFF. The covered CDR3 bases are TGTGCCAGCAGCTTAGGGACTAGCGGGAGCAATGAG.

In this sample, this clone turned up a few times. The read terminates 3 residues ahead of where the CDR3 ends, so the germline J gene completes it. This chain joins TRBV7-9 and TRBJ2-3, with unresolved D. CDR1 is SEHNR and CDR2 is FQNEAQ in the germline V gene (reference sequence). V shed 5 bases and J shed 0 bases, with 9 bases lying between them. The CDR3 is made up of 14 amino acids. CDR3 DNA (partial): TGTGCCAGCAGCCCCCGAAGGAGCACAGATACG. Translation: CASSPRRSTDT. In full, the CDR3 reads CASSPRRSTDTQYF.

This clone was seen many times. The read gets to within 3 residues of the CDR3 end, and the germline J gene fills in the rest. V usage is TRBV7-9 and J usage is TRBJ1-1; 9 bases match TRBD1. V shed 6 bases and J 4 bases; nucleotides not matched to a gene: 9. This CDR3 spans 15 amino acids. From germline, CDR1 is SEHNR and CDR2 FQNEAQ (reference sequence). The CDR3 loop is CASSKQGAVGTEAFF. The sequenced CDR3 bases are TGTGCCAGCAGTAAACAGGGGGCCGTAGGCACTGAA.

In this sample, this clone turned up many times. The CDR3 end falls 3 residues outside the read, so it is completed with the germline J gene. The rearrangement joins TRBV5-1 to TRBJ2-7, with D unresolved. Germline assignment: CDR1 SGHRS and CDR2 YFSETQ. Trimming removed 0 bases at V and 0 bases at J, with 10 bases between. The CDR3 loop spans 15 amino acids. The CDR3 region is CASSLEAPSSYEQYF. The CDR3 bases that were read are TGCGCCAGCAGCTTGGAAGCACCGAGCTCCTACGAG.

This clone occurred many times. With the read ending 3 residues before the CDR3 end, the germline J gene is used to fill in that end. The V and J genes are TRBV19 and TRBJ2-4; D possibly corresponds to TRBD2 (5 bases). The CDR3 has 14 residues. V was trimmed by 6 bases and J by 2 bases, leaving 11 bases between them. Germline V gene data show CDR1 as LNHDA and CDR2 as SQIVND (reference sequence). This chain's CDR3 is CASSPLDSKNIQYF. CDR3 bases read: TGTGCCAGTAGCCCTCTGGACTCCAAAAACATT.

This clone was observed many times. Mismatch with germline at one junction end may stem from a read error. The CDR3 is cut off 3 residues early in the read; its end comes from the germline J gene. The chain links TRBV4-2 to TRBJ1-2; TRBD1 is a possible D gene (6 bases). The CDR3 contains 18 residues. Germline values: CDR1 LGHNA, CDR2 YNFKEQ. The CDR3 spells CASSQKPGHQIINYGYTF. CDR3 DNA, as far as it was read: TGCGCCAGCAGCCAAAAACCGGGACACCAGATTATAAATTATGGC.

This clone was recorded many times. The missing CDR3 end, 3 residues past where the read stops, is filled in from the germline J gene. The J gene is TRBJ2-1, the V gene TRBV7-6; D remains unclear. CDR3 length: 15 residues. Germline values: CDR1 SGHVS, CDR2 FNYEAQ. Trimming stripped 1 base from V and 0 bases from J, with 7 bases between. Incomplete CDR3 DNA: TGTGCCAGCAGCTTAGGATCCAGCTCCTACAATGAG. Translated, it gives CASSLGSSSYNE. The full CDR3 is CASSLGSSSYNEQFF.

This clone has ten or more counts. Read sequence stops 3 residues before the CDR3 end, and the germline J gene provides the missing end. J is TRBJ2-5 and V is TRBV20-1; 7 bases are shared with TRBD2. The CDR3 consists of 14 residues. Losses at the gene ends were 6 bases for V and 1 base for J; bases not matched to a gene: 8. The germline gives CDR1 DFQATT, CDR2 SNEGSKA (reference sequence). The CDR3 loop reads CSALPSSGQETQYF. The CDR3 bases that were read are TGCAGTGCCCTACCATCTAGCGGCCAAGAGACC.

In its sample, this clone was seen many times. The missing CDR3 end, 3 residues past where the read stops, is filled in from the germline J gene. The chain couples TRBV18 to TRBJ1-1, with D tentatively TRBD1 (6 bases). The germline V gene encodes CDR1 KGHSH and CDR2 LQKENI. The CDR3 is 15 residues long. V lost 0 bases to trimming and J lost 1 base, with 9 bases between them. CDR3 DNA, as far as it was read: TGTGCCAGCTCACCACCGGGACAAAGGAACACTGAA. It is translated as CASSPPGQRNTE. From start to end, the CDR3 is CASSPPGQRNTEAFF.

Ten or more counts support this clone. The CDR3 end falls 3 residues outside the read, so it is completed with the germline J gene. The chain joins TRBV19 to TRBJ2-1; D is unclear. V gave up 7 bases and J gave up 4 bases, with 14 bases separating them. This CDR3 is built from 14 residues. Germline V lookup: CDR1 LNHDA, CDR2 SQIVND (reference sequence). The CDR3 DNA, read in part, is TGTGCCAGTAATCCGGGTTCGTCTTACAATGAG. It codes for CASNPGSSYNE. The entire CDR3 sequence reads CASNPGSSYNEQFF.

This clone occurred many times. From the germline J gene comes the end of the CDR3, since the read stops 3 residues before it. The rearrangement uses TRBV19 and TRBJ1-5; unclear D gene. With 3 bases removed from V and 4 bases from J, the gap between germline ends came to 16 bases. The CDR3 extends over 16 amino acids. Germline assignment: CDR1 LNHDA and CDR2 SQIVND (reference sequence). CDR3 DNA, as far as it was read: TGTGCCAGTAGTATGGTCAGCATAGCCCGAAATCAGCCC. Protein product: CASSMVSIARNQP. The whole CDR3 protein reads CASSMVSIARNQPQHF.

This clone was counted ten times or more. CDR3 DNA (partial): TGTGCCAGCAGTGAAAGGGGTGTGAACACTGAA. Amino acids: CASSERGVNTE. The entire CDR3 is CASSERGVNTEAFF. The rearrangement uses TRBV6-1 and TRBJ1-1; perhaps TRBD1 as D (5 bases). The missing CDR3 end, 3 residues past where the read stops, is filled in from the germline J gene. Germline V gene lookup returns CDR1 MNHNS and CDR2 SASEGT. The CDR3 is 14 residues long. Between the trimmed V and J ends, which lost 2 bases and 0 bases, there was a span of 7 bases.

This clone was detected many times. CDR3 residues: CASSAGQQETQYF. CDR3 DNA, as far as it was read: TGTGCCAGCAGTGCGGGACAGCAAGAGACC. The rearrangement uses TRBV2 and TRBJ2-5; TRBD1 aligns across 7 bases. The read gets to within 3 residues of the CDR3 end, and the germline J gene fills in the rest. With 4 bases clipped from V and 2 bases from J, the junction kept 1 base outside the gene matches. The CDR3 is made up of 13 amino acids. The germline gives CDR1 SNHLY, CDR2 FYNNEI. The full variable domain, its missing parts supplied by reference TRBV2 and TRBJ2-5, is EPEVTQTPSHQVTQMGQEVILRCVPISNHLYFYWYRQILGQKVEFLVSFYNNEISEKSEIFDDQFSVERPDGSNFTLKIRSTKLEDSAMYFCASSAGQQETQYFGPGTRLLVL.

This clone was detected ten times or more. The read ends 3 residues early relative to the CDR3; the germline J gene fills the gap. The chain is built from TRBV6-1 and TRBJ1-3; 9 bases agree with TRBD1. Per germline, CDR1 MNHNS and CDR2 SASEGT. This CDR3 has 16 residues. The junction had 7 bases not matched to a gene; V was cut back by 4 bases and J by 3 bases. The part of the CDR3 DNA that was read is TGTGCCAGCAGTGGCACAGGGGGCGCAAATGGAAACACC. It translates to CASSGTGGANGNT. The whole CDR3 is CASSGTGGANGNTIYF.

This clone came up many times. The CDR3 protein is CSATGGASGLQETQYF. The DNA read from the CDR3 is TGCAGTGCTACGGGAGGGGCTAGCGGCCTTCAAGAGACC. The chain employs TRBV20-1 and TRBJ2-5, with 8 bases identical to TRBD2. The read ends 3 residues before the CDR3 terminus; that terminus is restored from the germline J gene. Germline V gives CDR1 DFQATT, CDR2 SNEGSKA (reference sequence). The CDR3 is 16 residues long. With V trimmed by 4 bases and J by 2 bases, 12 bases remained unmatched.

CDR3 bases read: TGTGCCAGCAGCTTAGCCCTCCTGACTAGCGGGACTACCTACGAG. It specifies CASSLALLTSGTTYE. The full CDR3 protein is CASSLALLTSGTTYEQYF. The chain recombines TRBV7-2 with TRBJ2-7; 11 positions agree with TRBD2. The read ends 3 residues early relative to the CDR3; the germline J gene fills the gap. Germline V gives CDR1 SGHTA, CDR2 FQGNSA. With V trimmed by 0 bases and J by 2 bases, 9 bases remained unmatched. This CDR3 region has 18 residues.

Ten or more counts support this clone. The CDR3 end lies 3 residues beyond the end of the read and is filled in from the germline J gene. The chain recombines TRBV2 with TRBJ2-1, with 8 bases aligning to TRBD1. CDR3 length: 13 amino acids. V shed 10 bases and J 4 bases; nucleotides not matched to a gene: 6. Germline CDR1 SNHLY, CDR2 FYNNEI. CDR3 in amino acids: CATQGATYNEQFF. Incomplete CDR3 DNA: TGTGCCACCCAGGGGGCTACGTACAATGAG.

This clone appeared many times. Here the CDR3 reads CASKFRQGGSYEQYF. CDR3 DNA, as far as it was read: TGCGCCAGCAAATTCCGACAGGGAGGATCCTACGAG. This rearrangement joins TRBV5-1 to TRBJ2-7; D perhaps matches TRBD1 (7 bases). With the read ending 3 residues before the CDR3 end, the germline J gene is used to fill in that end. CDR3 length: 15 amino acids. V was trimmed by 6 bases and J by 1 base, leaving 17 bases between them. Germline V gene data show CDR1 as SGHRS and CDR2 as YFSETQ.

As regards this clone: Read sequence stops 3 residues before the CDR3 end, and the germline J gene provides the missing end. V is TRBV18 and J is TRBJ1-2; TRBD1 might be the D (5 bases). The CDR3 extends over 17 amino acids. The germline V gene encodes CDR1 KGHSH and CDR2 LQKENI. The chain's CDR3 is CASSPGTSGSWDYDYTF. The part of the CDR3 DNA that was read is TGTGCCAGCTCACCTGGGACTAGCGGGAGTTGGGACTACGAC.

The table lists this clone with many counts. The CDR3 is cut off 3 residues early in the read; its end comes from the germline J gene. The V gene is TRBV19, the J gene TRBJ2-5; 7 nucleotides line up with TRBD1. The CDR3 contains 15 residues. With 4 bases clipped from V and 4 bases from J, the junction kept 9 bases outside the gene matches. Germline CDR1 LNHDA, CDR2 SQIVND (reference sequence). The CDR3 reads CASSTRTGLVETQYF. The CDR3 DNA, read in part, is TGTGCCAGTAGTACACGGACAGGTCTGGTAGAGACC. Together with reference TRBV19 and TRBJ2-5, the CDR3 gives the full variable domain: DGGITQSPKYLFRKEGQNVTLSCEQNLNHDAMYWYRQDPGQGLRLIYYSQIVNDFQKGDIAEGYSVSREKKESFPLTVTSAQKNPTAFYLCASSTRTGLVETQYFGPGTRLLVL.

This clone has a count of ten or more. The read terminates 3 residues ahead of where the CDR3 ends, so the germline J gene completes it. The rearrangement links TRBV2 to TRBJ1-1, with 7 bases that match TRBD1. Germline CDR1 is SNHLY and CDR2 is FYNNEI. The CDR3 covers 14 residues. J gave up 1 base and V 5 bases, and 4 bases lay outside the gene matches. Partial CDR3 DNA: TGTGCCAGCAGTTTGGACAGGAGGAACACTGAA. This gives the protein CASSLDRRNTE. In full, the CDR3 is CASSLDRRNTEAFF.